This TCR beta chain was recorded in a study of OX40 agonist ivuxolimab in advanced cancers. TCRdb keeps only in-frame clones here, not all; method: immunoSEQ multiplex PCR. This table holds 63,000 or so clones, roughly nine tenths found once. Germline values: CDR1 SEHNR, CDR2 FQNEAQ (reference sequence). This CDR3 comprises 15 residues. V was clipped by 4 bases and J by 6 bases; unmatched bases: 8. The origin of this receptor is an adult with an advanced solid tumor such as melanoma, head and neck, liver or kidney cancer. This material consisted of CD4+ or CD8+ T cells sorted from blood, taken in a trial of the OX40 agonist ivuxolimab. V gene TRBV7-9 combines with J gene TRBJ2-1; 8 bases match TRBD1. CDR3 sequence (DNA): TGTGCCAGCAGCTACAACCGGGACAGGTTCAATGAGCAGTTCTTC. Amino acid sequence: CASSYNRDRFNEQFF.